A selection of T cell receptor beta chains follows, all from one sample in a study of T-cell reconstitution after alpha-beta-depleted transplantation in children. TCRdb re-analysed the PCR reads in MiXCR, keeping a single row per CDR3 protein. Of 700,000 to 950,000 distinct CDR3 sequences listed, about 15% are singletons. This specimen was PBMCs, mostly from graft donor cells, taken 360 days after TCRalphabeta/CD19-depleted stem cell transplant. Source of these receptors: a male patient aged 10 to 17 who had a stem cell transplant for acute lymphoblastic leukemia, so the T cells may come from the graft donor. CDR3s include the opening cysteine and the closing phenylalanine or tryptophan. A D gene is named only where the DNA matches it firmly. Only part of the rows carry a size: once, few, many, or a class if the clone is expanded.

CDR3aa,CDR3nt,j_gene,abundance,v_gene,d_gene,len
CASSLTQRNTGELFF,TGCGCCAGCAGCTTGACCCAGCGGAACACCGGGGAGCTGTTTTTT,TRBJ2-2,few,TRBV5-1,.,15
CASSSLTGTNEKLFF,TGTGCCAGCAGCTCCCTGACAGGAACTAATGAAAAACTGTTTTTT,TRBJ1-4,few,TRBV11-2,.,15
CSVSPGTGGTGELFF,TGCAGCGTTTCCCCCGGGACAGGGGGTACCGGGGAGCTGTTTTTT,TRBJ2-2,few,TRBV29-1,TRBD1,15
CASSGQTSRDRAPKNTEAFF,TGTGCCAGCAGCGGACAGACTTCCCGGGACAGGGCCCCAAAGAACACTGAAGCTTTCTTT,TRBJ1-1,.,TRBV9,TRBD1,20
CASSLGPGLRGAVKNTGELFF,TGTGCCAGCAGCTTAGGTCCGGGACTACGCGGCGCGGTGAAGAACACCGGGGAGCTGTTTTTT,TRBJ2-2,.,TRBV7-6,TRBD2,21
CSARDRQYSLNQPQHF,TGCAGTGCTAGAGATAGACAGTACTCCCTCAATCAGCCCCAGCATTTT,TRBJ1-5,few,TRBV20-1,.,16
CASSPWTGEGSYEQYF,TGTGCCAGCTCACCATGGACAGGGGAAGGCTCCTACGAGCAGTACTTC,TRBJ2-7,.,TRBV18,TRBD1,16
CATERGVSWNTGELFF,TGTGCCACCGAGAGAGGCGTTTCATGGAACACCGGGGAGCTGTTTTTT,TRBJ2-2,few,TRBV15,.,16
CASSPDRFADTQYF,TGCGCCAGCAGCCCCGACAGGTTCGCCGATACGCAGTATTTT,TRBJ2-3,few,TRBV5-1,.,14
CASSSLAGANEQYF,TGTGCCAGCAGCTCCCTGGCGGGAGCGAACGAGCAGTACTTC,TRBJ2-7,.,TRBV11-2,TRBD2,14
CASKLTVQETQYF,TGTGCCAGCAAACTAACAGTCCAAGAGACCCAGTACTTC,TRBJ2-5,.,TRBV2,.,13
CASSSGGSQISYEQYF,TGTGCCAGCAGCTCGGGGGGTTCGCAGATCTCCTACGAGCAGTACTTC,TRBJ2-7,.,TRBV9,TRBD2,16
CASSYWTREGQFF,TGTGCCAGCAGTTATTGGACCCGGGAGGGGCAGTTCTTC,TRBJ2-1,.,TRBV6-2/TRBV6-3,TRBD2,13
CASSVHRSRNQPQHF,TGTGCCAGCAGTGTCCACAGAAGCCGCAATCAGCCCCAGCATTTT,TRBJ1-5,few,TRBV6-1,.,15